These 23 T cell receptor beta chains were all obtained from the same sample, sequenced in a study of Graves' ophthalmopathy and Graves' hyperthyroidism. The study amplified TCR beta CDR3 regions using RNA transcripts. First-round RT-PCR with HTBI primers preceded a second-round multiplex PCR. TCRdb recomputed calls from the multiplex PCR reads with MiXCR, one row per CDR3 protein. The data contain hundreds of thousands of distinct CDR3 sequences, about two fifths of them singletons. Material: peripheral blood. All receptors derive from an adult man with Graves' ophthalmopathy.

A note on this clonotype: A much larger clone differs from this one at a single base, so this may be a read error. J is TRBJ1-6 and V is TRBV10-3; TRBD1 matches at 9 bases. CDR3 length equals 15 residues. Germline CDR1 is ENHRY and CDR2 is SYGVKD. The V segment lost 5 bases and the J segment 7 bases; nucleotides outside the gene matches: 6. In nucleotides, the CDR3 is TGTGCCATCAGTTACCTAGGGACAGGGAATTCACCCCTCCACTTT. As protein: CAISYLGTGNSPLHF.

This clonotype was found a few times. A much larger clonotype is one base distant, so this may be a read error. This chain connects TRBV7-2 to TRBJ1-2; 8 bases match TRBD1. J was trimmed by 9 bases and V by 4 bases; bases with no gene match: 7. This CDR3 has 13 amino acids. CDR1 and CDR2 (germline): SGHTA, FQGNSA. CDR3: CASSSPRQGSYTF. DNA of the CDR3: TGTGCCAGCAGCTCTCCTCGACAGGGGAGCTACACCTTC.

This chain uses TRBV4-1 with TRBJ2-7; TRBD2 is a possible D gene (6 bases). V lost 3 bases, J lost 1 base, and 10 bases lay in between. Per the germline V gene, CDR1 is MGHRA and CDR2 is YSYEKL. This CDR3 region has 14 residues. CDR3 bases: TGCGCCAGCAGCCATCCCGGGAGTTCCTACGAGCAGTACTTC. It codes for CASSHPGSSYEQYF.

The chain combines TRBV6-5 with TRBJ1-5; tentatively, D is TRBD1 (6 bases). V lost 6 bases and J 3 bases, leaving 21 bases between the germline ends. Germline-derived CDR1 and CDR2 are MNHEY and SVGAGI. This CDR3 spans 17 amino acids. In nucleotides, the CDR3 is TGTGCCAGCAGCCGCAAAGCGACCGGACAGAACAATCAGCCCCAGCATTTT. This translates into CASSRKATGQNNQPQHF.

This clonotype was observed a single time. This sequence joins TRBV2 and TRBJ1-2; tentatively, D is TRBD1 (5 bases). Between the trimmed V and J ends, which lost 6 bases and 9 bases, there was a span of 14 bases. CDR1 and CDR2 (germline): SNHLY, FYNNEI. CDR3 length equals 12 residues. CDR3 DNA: TGTGCCAGCAGGTCCGGGGCCAGCAGCTACACCTTC. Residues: CASRSGASSYTF.

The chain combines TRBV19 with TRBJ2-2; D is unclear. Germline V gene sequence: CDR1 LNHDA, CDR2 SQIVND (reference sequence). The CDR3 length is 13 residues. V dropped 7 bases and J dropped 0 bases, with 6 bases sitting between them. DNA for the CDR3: TGTGCCAGTATGAGTCCGAACACCGGGGAGCTGTTTTTT. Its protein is CASMSPNTGELFF.

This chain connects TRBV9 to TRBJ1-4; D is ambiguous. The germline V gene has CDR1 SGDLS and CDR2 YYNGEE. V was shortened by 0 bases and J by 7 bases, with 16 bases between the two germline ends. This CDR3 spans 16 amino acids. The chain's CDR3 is CASSVGEASLGEKLFF. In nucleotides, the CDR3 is TGTGCCAGCAGCGTAGGAGAGGCTAGCTTGGGTGAAAAACTGTTTTTT.

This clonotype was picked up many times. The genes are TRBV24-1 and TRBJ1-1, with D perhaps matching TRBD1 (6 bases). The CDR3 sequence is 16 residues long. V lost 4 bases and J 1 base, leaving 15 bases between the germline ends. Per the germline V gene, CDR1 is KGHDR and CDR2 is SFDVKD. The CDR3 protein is CATSETRDTKNTEAFF. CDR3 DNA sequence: TGTGCCACCAGTGAGACGAGGGACACTAAGAACACTGAAGCTTTCTTT.

The DNA of the CDR3 is TGCAGCGTTGATAGGTTACAGGGAGGCTATGGCTACACCTTC. Protein sequence: CSVDRLQGGYGYTF. The chain couples TRBV29-1 to TRBJ1-2; possibly TRBD1 for D (6 bases). V was pared by 3 bases and J by 4 bases, with 15 bases between. Germline CDR1 is SQVTM and CDR2 is ANQGSEA. CDR3 length: 14 amino acids.

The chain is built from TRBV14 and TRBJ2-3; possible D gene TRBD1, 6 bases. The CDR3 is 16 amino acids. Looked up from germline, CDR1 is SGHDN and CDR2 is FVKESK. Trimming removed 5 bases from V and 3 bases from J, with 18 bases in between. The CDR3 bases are TGTGCCAGCAGCTTAGCCCACAGGGATAGGACAGATACGCAGTATTTT. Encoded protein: CASSLAHRDRTDTQYF.

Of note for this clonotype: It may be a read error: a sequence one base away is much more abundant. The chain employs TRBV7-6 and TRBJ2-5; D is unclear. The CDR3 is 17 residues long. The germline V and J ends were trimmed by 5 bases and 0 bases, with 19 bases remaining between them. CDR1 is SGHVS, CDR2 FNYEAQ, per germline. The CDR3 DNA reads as TGTGCCAGCAGCCCACCTCGGAGAGAGAAGTACCAAGAGACCCAGTACTTC. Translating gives CASSPPRREKYQETQYF.

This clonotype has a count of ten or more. This CDR3 is CASNNADRGQETQYF. Written as DNA, the CDR3 is TGCGCCAGCAACAATGCCGACAGGGGCCAGGAGACCCAGTACTTC. This sequence joins TRBV5-1 and TRBJ2-5, with 8 positions matching TRBD1. The ends lost 6 bases at V and 5 bases at J; junction bases unmatched: 12. Germline CDR1 is SGHRS and CDR2 is YFSETQ. The CDR3 runs to 15 residues.

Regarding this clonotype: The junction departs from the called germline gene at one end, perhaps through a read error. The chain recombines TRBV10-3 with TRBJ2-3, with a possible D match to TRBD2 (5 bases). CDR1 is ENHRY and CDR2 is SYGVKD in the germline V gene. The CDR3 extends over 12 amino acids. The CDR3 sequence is CASSYGADTQYF. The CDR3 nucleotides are TGTGCCAGCAGTTACGGGGCAGATACGCAGTATTTT.

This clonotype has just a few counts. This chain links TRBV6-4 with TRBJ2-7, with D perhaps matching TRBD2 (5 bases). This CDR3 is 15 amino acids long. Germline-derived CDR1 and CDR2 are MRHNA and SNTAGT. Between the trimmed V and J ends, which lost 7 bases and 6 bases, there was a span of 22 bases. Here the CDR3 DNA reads TGTGCCAGCAATTTCACGGCGAGACTACTTTTCGAGCAGTACTTC. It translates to CASNFTARLLFEQYF.

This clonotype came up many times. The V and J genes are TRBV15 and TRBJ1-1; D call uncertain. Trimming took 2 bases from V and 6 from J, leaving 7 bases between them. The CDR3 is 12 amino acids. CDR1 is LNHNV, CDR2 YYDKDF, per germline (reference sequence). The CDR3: CATSRHFAEAFF. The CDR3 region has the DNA TGTGCCACCAGCAGACATTTCGCTGAAGCTTTCTTT. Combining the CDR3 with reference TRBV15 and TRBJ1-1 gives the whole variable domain DAMVIQNPRYQVTQFGKPVTLSCSQTLNHNVMYWYQQKSSQAPKLLFHYYDKDFNNEADTPDNFQSRRPNTSFCFLDIRSPGLGDTAMYLCATSRHFAEAFFGQGTRLTVV.

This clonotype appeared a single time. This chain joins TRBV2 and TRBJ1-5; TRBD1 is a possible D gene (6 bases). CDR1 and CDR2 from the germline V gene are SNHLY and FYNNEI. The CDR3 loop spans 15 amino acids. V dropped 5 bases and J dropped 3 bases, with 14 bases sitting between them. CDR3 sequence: CASSPTGNHNQPQHF. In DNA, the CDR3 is TGTGCCAGCAGTCCAACAGGGAACCACAATCAGCCCCAGCATTTT. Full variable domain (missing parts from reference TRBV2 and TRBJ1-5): EPEVTQTPSHQVTQMGQEVILRCVPISNHLYFYWYRQILGQKVEFLVSFYNNEISEKSEIFDDQFSVERPDGSNFTLKIRSTKLEDSAMYFCASSPTGNHNQPQHFGDGTRLSIL.

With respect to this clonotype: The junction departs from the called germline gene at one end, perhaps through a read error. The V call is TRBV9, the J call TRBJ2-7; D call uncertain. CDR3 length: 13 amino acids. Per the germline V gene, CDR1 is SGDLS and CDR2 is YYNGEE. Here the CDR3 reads CATSVGDSYEQYF. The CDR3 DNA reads TGTGCCACCAGCGTAGGAGACTCCTACGAGCAGTACTTC.

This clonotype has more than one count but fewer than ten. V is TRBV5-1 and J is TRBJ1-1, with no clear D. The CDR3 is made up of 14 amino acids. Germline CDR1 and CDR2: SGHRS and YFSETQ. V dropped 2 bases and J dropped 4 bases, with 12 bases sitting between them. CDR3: CASSFFGLSTEAFF. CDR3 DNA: TGCGCCAGCAGCTTTTTTGGGTTGAGCACTGAAGCTTTCTTT.

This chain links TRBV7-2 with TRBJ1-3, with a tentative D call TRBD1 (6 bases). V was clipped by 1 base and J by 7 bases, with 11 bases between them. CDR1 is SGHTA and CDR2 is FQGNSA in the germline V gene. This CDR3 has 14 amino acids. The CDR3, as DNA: TGTGCCAGCAGCTTAGTAAGGGACATGAACACCATATATTTT. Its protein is CASSLVRDMNTIYF.

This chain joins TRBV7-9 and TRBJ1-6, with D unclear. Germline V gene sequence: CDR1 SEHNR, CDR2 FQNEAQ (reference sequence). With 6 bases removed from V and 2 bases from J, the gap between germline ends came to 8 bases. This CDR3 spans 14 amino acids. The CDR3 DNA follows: TGTGCCAGCAGTTTCGAACCCTATAATTCACCCCTCCACTTT. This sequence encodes CASSFEPYNSPLHF.

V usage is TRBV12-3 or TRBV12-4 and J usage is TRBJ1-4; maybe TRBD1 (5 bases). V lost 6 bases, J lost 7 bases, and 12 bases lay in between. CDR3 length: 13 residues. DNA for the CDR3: TGTGCCAGCAGCTCTCAGGGAGGTGAAAAACTGTTTTTT. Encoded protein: CASSSQGGEKLFF.

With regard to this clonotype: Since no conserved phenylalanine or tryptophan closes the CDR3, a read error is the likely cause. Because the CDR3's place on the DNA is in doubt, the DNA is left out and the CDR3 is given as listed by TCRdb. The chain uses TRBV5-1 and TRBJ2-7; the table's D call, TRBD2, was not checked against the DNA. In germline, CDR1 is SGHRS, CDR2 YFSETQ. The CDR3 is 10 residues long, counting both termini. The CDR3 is CASSLGLAGE.

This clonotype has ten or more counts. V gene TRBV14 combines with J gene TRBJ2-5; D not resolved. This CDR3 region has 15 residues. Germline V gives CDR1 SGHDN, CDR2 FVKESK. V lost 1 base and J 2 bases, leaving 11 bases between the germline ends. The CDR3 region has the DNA TGTGCCAGCAGCCAAGGAACATCTAGTCAAGAGACCCAGTACTTC. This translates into CASSQGTSSQETQYF.